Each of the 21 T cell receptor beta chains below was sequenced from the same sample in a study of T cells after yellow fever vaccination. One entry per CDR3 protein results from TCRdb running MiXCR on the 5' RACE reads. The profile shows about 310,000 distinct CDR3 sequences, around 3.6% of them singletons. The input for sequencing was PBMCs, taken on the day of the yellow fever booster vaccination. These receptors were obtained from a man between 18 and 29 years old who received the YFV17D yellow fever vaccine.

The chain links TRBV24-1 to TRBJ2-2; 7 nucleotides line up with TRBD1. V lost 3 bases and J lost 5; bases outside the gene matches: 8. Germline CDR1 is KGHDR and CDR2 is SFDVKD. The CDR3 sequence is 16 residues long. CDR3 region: CATSDATGSLTGELFF. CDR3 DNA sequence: TGTGCCACCAGTGATGCGACAGGGTCCCTAACCGGGGAGCTGTTTTTT.

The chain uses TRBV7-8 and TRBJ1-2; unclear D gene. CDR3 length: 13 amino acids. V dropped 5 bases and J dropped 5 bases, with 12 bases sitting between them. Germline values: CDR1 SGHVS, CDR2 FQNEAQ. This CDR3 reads CASSPEGPYGYTF. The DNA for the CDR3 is TGTGCCAGCAGCCCAGAGGGTCCATATGGCTACACCTTC.

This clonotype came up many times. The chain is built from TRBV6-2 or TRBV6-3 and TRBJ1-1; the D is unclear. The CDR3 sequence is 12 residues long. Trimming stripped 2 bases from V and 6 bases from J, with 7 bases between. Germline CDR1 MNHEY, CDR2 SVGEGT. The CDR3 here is CASSYLGPEAFF. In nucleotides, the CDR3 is TGTGCCAGCAGTTACCTGGGTCCTGAAGCTTTCTTT.

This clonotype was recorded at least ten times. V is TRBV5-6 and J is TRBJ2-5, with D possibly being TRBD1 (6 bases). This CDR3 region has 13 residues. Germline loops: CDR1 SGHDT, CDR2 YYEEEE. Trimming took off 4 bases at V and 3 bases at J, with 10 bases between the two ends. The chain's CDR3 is CASSTDSKETQYF. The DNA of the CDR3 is TGTGCCAGCAGCACGGACAGTAAAGAGACCCAGTACTTC.

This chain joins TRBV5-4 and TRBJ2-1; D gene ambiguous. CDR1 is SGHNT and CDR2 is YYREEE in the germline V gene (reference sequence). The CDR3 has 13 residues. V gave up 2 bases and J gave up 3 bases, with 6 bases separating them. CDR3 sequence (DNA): TGTGCCAGCAGCTTCCCGGACTACAATGAGCAGTTCTTC. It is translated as CASSFPDYNEQFF.

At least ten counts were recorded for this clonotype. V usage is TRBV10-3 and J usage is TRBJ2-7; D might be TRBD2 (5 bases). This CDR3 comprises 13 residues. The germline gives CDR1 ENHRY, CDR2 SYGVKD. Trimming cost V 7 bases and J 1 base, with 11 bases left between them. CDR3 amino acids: CAITRTGSYEQYF. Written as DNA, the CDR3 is TGTGCCATCACCAGGACGGGGTCCTACGAGCAGTACTTC.

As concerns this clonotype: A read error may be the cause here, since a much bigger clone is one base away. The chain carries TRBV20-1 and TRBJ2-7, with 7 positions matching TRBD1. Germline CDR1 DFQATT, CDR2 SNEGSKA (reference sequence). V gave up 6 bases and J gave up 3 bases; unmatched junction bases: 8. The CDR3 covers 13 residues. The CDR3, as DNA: TGCAGTGCCCCGAGAGGGGGCCTCTACGAGCAGTACTTC. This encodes CSAPRGGLYEQYF.

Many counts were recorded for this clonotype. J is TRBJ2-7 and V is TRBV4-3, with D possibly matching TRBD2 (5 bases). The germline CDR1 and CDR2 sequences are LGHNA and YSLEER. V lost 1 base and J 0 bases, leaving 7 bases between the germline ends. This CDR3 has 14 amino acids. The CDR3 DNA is TGCGCCAGCAGCCAAGGAGGGCTCTCCTACGAGCAGTACTTC. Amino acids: CASSQGGLSYEQYF.

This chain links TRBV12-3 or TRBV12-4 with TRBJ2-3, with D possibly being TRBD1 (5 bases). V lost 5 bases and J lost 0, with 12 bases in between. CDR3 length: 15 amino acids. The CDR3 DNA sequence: TGTGCCAGCAGTCTCTCGGACACAAGCACAGATACGCAGTATTTT. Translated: CASSLSDTSTDTQYF.

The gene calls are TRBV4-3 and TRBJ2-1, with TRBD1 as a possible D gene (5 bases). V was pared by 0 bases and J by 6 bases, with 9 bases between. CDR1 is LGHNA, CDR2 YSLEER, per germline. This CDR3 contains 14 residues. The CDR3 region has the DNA TGCGCCAGCAGCCAAGATTCAGGGCTCAATGAGCAGTTCTTC. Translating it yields CASSQDSGLNEQFF.

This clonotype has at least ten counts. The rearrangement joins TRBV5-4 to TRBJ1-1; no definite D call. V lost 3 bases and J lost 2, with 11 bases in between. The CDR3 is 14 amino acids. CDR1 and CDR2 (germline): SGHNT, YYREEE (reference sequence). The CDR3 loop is CASSSEGYNTEAFF. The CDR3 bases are TGTGCCAGCAGCTCAGAGGGTTACAACACTGAAGCTTTCTTT. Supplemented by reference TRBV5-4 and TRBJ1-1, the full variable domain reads ETGVTQSPTHLIKTRGQQVTLRCSSQSGHNTVSWYQQALGQGPQFIFQYYREEENGRGNFPPRFSGLQFPNYSSELNVNALELDDSALYLCASSSEGYNTEAFFGQGTRLTVV.

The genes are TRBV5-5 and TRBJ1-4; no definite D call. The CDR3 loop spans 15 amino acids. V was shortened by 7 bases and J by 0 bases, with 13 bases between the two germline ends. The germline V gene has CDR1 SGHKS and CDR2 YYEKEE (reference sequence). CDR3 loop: CASSFRISTNEKLFF. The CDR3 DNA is TGTGCCAGCTCCTTTAGGATTTCAACTAATGAAAAACTGTTTTTT.

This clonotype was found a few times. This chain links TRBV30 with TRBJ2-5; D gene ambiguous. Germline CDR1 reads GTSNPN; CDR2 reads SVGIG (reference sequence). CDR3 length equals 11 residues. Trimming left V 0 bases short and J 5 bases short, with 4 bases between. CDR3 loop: CAWSVPETQYF. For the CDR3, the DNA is TGTGCCTGGAGTGTACCGGAGACCCAGTACTTC.

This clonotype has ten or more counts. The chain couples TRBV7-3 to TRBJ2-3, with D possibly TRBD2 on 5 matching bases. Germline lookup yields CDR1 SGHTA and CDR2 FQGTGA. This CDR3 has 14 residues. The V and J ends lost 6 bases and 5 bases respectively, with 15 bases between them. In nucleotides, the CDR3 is TGTGCCAGCAGTACCACCCCGAGGGTAGATACGCAGTATTTT. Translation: CASSTTPRVDTQYF.

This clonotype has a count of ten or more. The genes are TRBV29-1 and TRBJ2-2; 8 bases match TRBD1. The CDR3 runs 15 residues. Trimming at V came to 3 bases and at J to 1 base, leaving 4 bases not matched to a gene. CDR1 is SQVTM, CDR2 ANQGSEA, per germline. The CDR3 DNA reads TGCAGCGTTGACCTCGGACAGGGGAACACCGGGGAGCTGTTTTTT. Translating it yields CSVDLGQGNTGELFF.

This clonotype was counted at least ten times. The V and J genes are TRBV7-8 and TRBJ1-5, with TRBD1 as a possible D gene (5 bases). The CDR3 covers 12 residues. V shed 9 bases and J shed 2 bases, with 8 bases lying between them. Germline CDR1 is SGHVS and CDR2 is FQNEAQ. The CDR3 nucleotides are TGTGCCAGTAAACAGGGCAATCAGCCCCAGCATTTT. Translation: CASKQGNQPQHF.

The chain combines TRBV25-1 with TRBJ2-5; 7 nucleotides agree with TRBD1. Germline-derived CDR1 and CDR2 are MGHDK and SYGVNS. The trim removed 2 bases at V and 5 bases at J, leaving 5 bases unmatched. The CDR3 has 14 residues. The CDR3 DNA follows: TGTGCCAGCAGTGAAGCCACAGGGGTTGAGACCCAGTACTTC. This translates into CASSEATGVETQYF. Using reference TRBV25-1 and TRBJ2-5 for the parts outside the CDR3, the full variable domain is EADIYQTPRYLVIGTGKKITLECSQTMGHDKMYWYQQDPGMELHLIHYSYGVNSTEKGDLSSESTVSRIRTEHFPLTLESARPSHTSQYLCASSEATGVETQYFGPGTRLLVL.

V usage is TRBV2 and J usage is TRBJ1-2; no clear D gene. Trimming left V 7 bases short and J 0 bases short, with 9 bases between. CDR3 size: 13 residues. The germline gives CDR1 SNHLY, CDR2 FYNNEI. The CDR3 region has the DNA TGTGCCAGCACCACGGACTCTAACTATGGCTACACCTTC. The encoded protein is CASTTDSNYGYTF.

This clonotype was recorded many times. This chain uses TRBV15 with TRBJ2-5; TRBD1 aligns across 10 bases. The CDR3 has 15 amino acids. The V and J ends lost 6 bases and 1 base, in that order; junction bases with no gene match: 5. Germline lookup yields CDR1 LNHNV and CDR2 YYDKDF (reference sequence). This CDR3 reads CATSRQGAFQETQYF. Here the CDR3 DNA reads TGTGCCACCAGTAGACAGGGGGCGTTCCAAGAGACCCAGTACTTC.

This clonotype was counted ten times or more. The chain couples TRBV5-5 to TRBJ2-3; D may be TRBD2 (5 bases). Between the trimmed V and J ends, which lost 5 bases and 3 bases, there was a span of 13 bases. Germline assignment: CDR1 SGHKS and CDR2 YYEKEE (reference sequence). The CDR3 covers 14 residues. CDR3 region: CASRLAGRTDTQYF. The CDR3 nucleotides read TGTGCCAGCAGGCTCGCGGGCAGGACAGATACGCAGTATTTT.

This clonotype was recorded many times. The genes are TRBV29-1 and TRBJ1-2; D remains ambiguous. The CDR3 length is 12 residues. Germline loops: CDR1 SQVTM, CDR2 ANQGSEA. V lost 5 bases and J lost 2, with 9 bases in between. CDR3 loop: CSVKDENYGYTF. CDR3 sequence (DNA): TGCAGCGTTAAGGATGAGAACTATGGCTACACCTTC.